A single sample gave rise to the 20 T cell receptor beta chains below, sequenced in a study of blood T cells in healthy people across ages. Next came a second PCR, run for about 6 to 12 cycles, which used a sample-barcoded 5' primer along with a J-beta primer mix. One entry per CDR3 protein results from TCRdb running MiXCR on the 5' RACE reads. The sample has roughly 1,500,000 distinct CDR3 sequences; 42% are singletons. The sample comprised blood. These receptors were taken from a woman between 18 and 30 years old in good health.

In its sample, this clonotype was seen many times. The rearrangement joins TRBV9 to TRBJ2-5; D is uncertain. This CDR3 is built from 12 residues. Trimming cost V 0 bases and J 11 bases, with 11 bases left between them. The germline CDR1 and CDR2 sequences are SGDLS and YYNGEE. CDR3 in amino acids: CASSVESDEQYF. The CDR3 DNA is TGTGCCAGCAGCGTAGAAAGCGATGAGCAGTACTTC. The full variable domain, with the rest looked up from reference TRBV9 and TRBJ2-5, is DSGVTQTPKHLITATGQRVTLRCSPRSGDLSVYWYQQSLDQGLQFLIQYYNGEERAKGNILERFSAQQFPDLHSELNLSSLELGDSALYFCASSVESDEQYFGPGTRLLVL.

The J gene is TRBJ2-5, the V gene TRBV7-2; 10 nucleotides match TRBD2. Trimming took 2 bases from V and 5 from J; bases not matched to a gene: 5. The CDR3 spans 15 residues. Germline lookup yields CDR1 SGHTA and CDR2 FQGNSA. The DNA of the CDR3 is TGTGCCAGCAGCTTAAAAGCGGGAGGGTGGGAGACCCAGTACTTC. Amino acid sequence: CASSLKAGGWETQYF. Looking up the rest from reference TRBV7-2 and TRBJ2-5 gives the full variable domain: GAGVSQSPSNKVTEKGKDVELRCDPISGHTALYWYRQSLGQGLEFLIYFQGNSAPDKSGLPSDRFSAERTGGSVSTLTIQRTQQEDSAVYLCASSLKAGGWETQYFGPGTRLLVL.

This clonotype was picked up a small number of times. This chain connects TRBV5-1 to TRBJ2-1; TRBD1 might be the D (7 bases). The CDR3 loop spans 15 amino acids. V was pared by 5 bases and J by 1 base, with 13 bases between. CDR1 is SGHRS, CDR2 YFSETQ, per germline. In nucleotides, the CDR3 is TGCGCCAGCAGGTCCAGGGGGGAGTCCTACAATGAGCAGTTCTTC. It specifies CASRSRGESYNEQFF.

This clonotype was seen only a few times. The gene calls are TRBV29-1 and TRBJ2-7, with 9 positions matching TRBD1. Trimming removed 7 bases from V and 6 bases from J; junction bases left unmatched: 16. The germline V gene has CDR1 SQVTM and CDR2 ANQGSEA. This CDR3 is built from 15 residues. CDR3 region: CSAVRQGGIIREQYF. DNA of the CDR3: TGCAGCGCCGTCCGACAGGGGGGGATTATACGCGAGCAGTACTTC.

V gene TRBV6-1 combines with J gene TRBJ2-3; TRBD2 matches 12 bases. Germline assignment: CDR1 MNHNS and CDR2 SASEGT. V shed 4 bases, J shed 3 bases, and the junction held 5 bases outside the gene matches. The CDR3 is made up of 16 amino acids. The DNA of the CDR3 is TGTGCCAGCAGTGCTACTAGCGGGAGGTGGACAGATACGCAGTATTTT. Translated: CASSATSGRWTDTQYF.

This clonotype was recorded a few times. The rearrangement links TRBV6-2 or TRBV6-3 to TRBJ1-3, with 7 nucleotides matching TRBD1. CDR1 is MNHEY, CDR2 SVGEGT, per germline. CDR3 length: 17 amino acids. The junction had 10 bases not matched to a gene; V was cut back by 5 bases and J by 0 bases. The CDR3 DNA reads as TGTGCCAGCAGTGCCCTGGACAGGCAGAGCTCTGGAAACACCATATATTTT. This gives the protein CASSALDRQSSGNTIYF.

This clonotype was detected only a few times. The chain joins TRBV29-1 to TRBJ2-1, with 11 bases lining up with TRBD1. Germline V gives CDR1 SQVTM, CDR2 ANQGSEA. V lost 5 bases to trimming and J lost 8 bases; unmatched junction nucleotides: 11. The CDR3 is 15 residues long. DNA of the CDR3: TGCAGCGTTCTAACCGGGACAGGGGGACGTTATGAGCAGTTCTTC. Amino acid sequence: CSVLTGTGGRYEQFF.

This clonotype was observed a few times. This rearrangement joins TRBV27 to TRBJ2-7; 12 nucleotides agree with TRBD2. The CDR3 is made up of 16 amino acids. Trimming cost V 4 bases and J 5 bases; bases outside gene matches: 9. Looked up from germline, CDR1 is MNHEY and CDR2 is SMNVEV (reference sequence). CDR3: CASSYGLAGGPDEQYF. The CDR3 coding sequence is TGTGCCAGCAGTTATGGGCTAGCGGGAGGGCCCGACGAGCAGTACTTC.

The V gene is TRBV29-1, the J gene TRBJ1-2; D unclear. V was clipped by 2 bases and J by 4 bases, with 8 bases between them. CDR3 length: 12 amino acids. Germline V gives CDR1 SQVTM, CDR2 ANQGSEA. CDR3 DNA sequence: TGCAGCGTTGAATACACCCCCTATGGCTACACCTTC. Its protein is CSVEYTPYGYTF.

The chain is built from TRBV7-2 and TRBJ2-5, with TRBD1 matching over 7 bases. The J segment lost 5 bases and the V segment lost 6 bases, leaving 9 bases of the junction unmatched. Germline-derived CDR1 and CDR2 are SGHTA and FQGNSA. The CDR3 sequence is 14 residues long. CDR3 in amino acids: CASRKGQPVETQYF. In DNA form, the CDR3 reads TGTGCCAGCAGGAAGGGACAGCCCGTGGAGACCCAGTACTTC.

This chain links TRBV7-9 with TRBJ2-5; 8 positions match TRBD1. V lost 7 bases to trimming and J lost 5 bases; unmatched junction nucleotides: 15. Germline V CDR1 and CDR2: SEHNR, FQNEAQ (reference sequence). This CDR3 has 16 amino acids. CDR3 in DNA: TGTGCCAGCAACTATGGACAGGGAATCTCGTCGGAGACCCAGTACTTC. Translating gives CASNYGQGISSETQYF.

This clonotype was counted only a few times. The chain combines TRBV25-1 with TRBJ1-1, with D uncertain. With 4 bases removed from V and 3 bases from J, the gap between germline ends came to 18 bases. CDR1 and CDR2 (germline): MGHDK, SYGVNS. This CDR3 spans 16 amino acids. For the CDR3, the DNA is TGTGCCAGCAGTGTGGTCCCTGTAAGAGATCACACTGAAGCTTTCTTT. This gives the protein CASSVVPVRDHTEAFF.

There are a few counts of this clonotype. The chain combines TRBV4-1 with TRBJ2-1; D possibly uses TRBD1 or TRBD2 (6 bases each). CDR3 size: 19 residues. V shed 2 bases and J shed 9 bases, with 29 bases lying between them. CDR1 and CDR2 from the germline V gene are MGHRA and YSYEKL. CDR3 nucleotide sequence: TGCGCCAGCAGCCAATCGGGGGCAGGGAGACGGGGGACCTTGAGTGAGCAGTTCTTC. This gives the protein CASSQSGAGRRGTLSEQFF.

V is TRBV7-2 and J is TRBJ1-2; D remains unclear. The germline gives CDR1 SGHTA, CDR2 FQGNSA. V was clipped by 6 bases and J by 3 bases, with 11 bases between them. The CDR3 spans 13 residues. The CDR3 nucleotides are TGTGCCAGCAGTGTAAGGGTAGACTATGGCTACACCTTC. This translates into CASSVRVDYGYTF. The complete variable domain, with remaining parts taken from reference TRBV7-2 and TRBJ1-2, reads GAGVSQSPSNKVTEKGKDVELRCDPISGHTALYWYRQSLGQGLEFLIYFQGNSAPDKSGLPSDRFSAERTGGSVSTLTIQRTQQEDSAVYLCASSVRVDYGYTFGSGTRLTVV.

Concerning this clonotype itself: This may arise from a read error, as a much more abundant clone is one base away. V is TRBV18 and J is TRBJ2-3; tentative D call: TRBD1 (6 bases). Per germline, CDR1 KGHSH and CDR2 LQKENI. The CDR3 contains 17 residues. Between the trimmed V and J ends, which lost 4 bases and 5 bases, there was a span of 22 bases. CDR3 residues: CASSRGLLSGAGDTQYF. CDR3 in DNA: TGTGCCAGCTCACGCGGGCTCCTGTCAGGGGCCGGAGATACGCAGTATTTT.

This chain connects TRBV14 to TRBJ2-5; the match to TRBD1 covers 9 bases. Germline assignment: CDR1 SGHDN and CDR2 FVKESK. The V gene end was trimmed by 4 bases and the J gene end by 11 bases; junction bases not matched to a gene: 17. The CDR3 sequence is 16 residues long. The CDR3 DNA reads as TGTGCCAGCAGCCTGACCAGGTGGACAGGGGACAATGAGCAGTACTTC. This encodes CASSLTRWTGDNEQYF.

The J gene is TRBJ2-2, the V gene TRBV7-9; D gene ambiguous. Germline CDR1 reads SEHNR; CDR2 reads FQNEAQ (reference sequence). The V and J ends lost 5 bases and 4 bases respectively, with 8 bases between them. This CDR3 spans 13 amino acids. In nucleotides, the CDR3 is TGTGCCAGCAGCAAAAGGAGCACCGGGGAGCTGTTTTTT. Translating it yields CASSKRSTGELFF.

The rearrangement links TRBV27 to TRBJ1-6, with D maybe TRBD1 (5 bases). V was pared by 5 bases and J by 7 bases, with 12 bases between. The germline V gene encodes CDR1 MNHEY and CDR2 SMNVEV (reference sequence). The CDR3 spans 14 residues. DNA for the CDR3: TGTGCCAGCAGTAGTCGGGGCATAAATTCACCCCTCCACTTT. Protein: CASSSRGINSPLHF.

The CDR3 loop reads CAINTGGDNEQYF. The CDR3 nucleotides are TGTGCCATAAACACAGGGGGGGACAATGAGCAGTACTTC. The chain is built from TRBV6-2 or TRBV6-3 and TRBJ2-5; weak D call: TRBD1 (8 bases). Germline V gene sequence: CDR1 MNHEY, CDR2 SVGEGT. With 10 bases removed from V and 11 bases from J, the gap between germline ends came to 23 bases. The length of the CDR3 is 13 residues.

The chain uses TRBV30 and TRBJ2-7; tentatively, D is TRBD2 (5 bases). Germline V gives CDR1 GTSNPN, CDR2 SVGIG (reference sequence). With 5 bases removed from V and 0 bases from J, the gap between germline ends came to 14 bases. CDR3 length: 14 amino acids. This CDR3 is CAWDTSSSSYEQYF. CDR3 in DNA: TGTGCCTGGGACACTAGTTCTAGCTCCTACGAGCAGTACTTC.